This passage covers 21 T cell receptor beta chains from one sample sequenced in a study of shared clonotypes between healthy human individuals. It was CD45RO-negative cells, positively selected for CCR7, that made up naive CD8 cells, with terminally differentiated effector memory CD45RA+ cells excluded. Libraries were prepared by immunoSEQ multiplex PCR; TCRdb keeps only in-frame clonotypes and omits some of them. Of 630,000 or so clones listed, 98% are singletons. The sample comprised naive CD8+ T cells sorted from blood. Source of these receptors: a man aged 25-45 years in good health.

The CDR3 protein is CASRSLRRELETQYF. As DNA, the CDR3 is TGTGCCAGCAGGTCCTTAAGGCGGGAATTAGAGACCCAGTACTTC. The chain recombines TRBV28 with TRBJ2-5, with a tentative D call TRBD2 (6 bases). The CDR3 runs 15 residues. V was pared by 6 bases and J by 4 bases, with 18 bases between. Germline V gives CDR1 MDHEN, CDR2 SYDVKM.

The rearrangement links TRBV27 to TRBJ1-2; D is ambiguous. CDR3 length: 13 amino acids. In germline, CDR1 is MNHEY, CDR2 SMNVEV (reference sequence). V was trimmed by 2 bases and J by 5 bases, leaving 9 bases between them. CDR3 residues: CASSLQVGYGYTF. The CDR3 region has the DNA TGTGCCAGCAGTTTACAAGTGGGTTATGGCTACACCTTC.

The chain combines TRBV11-2 with TRBJ2-7; D possibly corresponds to TRBD1 (6 bases). CDR3 size: 15 residues. Germline V gene lookup returns CDR1 SGHAT and CDR2 FQNNGV. V was pared by 1 base and J by 0 bases, with 10 bases between. CDR3 coding DNA: TGTGCCAGCAGCTTAGTCGGACAGAGCTCCTACGAGCAGTACTTC. Translated, it gives CASSLVGQSSYEQYF.

The rearrangement joins TRBV2 to TRBJ2-7, with D maybe TRBD1 (6 bases). The CDR3 contains 13 residues. Trimming stripped 5 bases from V and 6 bases from J, with 14 bases between. Germline CDR1 SNHLY, CDR2 FYNNEI. CDR3 sequence: CASSSQGLVEQYF. The CDR3 region has the DNA TGTGCCAGCAGTTCACAGGGTCTCGTCGAGCAGTACTTC.

The rearrangement uses TRBV5-1 and TRBJ2-7, with 8 positions matching TRBD1. Germline V gene sequence: CDR1 SGHRS, CDR2 YFSETQ. The trim removed 0 bases at V and 4 bases at J, leaving 9 bases unmatched. The CDR3 contains 16 residues. CDR3 sequence: CASSLEGQGSPYEQYF. DNA of the CDR3: TGCGCCAGCAGCTTGGAAGGACAGGGAAGTCCGTACGAGCAGTACTTC.

The chain couples TRBV27 to TRBJ1-1, with D possibly TRBD1 on 6 matching bases. The V gene's germline CDR1 is MNHEY and CDR2 SMNVEV (reference sequence). The CDR3 has 14 amino acids. V lost 2 bases and J 7 bases, leaving 14 bases between the germline ends. The CDR3 DNA is TGTGCCAGCAGTTTAGTTAGACAGGACAGTGAAGCTTTCTTT. Its protein is CASSLVRQDSEAFF.

V usage is TRBV27 and J usage is TRBJ2-7; 7 nucleotides align to TRBD2. Germline CDR1 is MNHEY and CDR2 is SMNVEV (reference sequence). V lost 3 bases and J lost 0; bases outside the gene matches: 5. CDR3 length: 15 residues. The CDR3, as DNA: TGTGCCAGCAGTTTTGGCGGGAGCGGCTCCTACGAGCAGTACTTC. It translates to CASSFGGSGSYEQYF.

V gene TRBV2 combines with J gene TRBJ2-7; D is undetermined. There are 12 residues in the CDR3. The V gene's germline CDR1 is SNHLY and CDR2 FYNNEI. Trimming removed 4 bases from V and 5 bases from J, with 9 bases in between. In DNA form, the CDR3 reads TGTGCCAGCAGTGGCAGGTCCAACGAGCAGTACTTC. It is translated as CASSGRSNEQYF.

The J gene is TRBJ2-5, the V gene TRBV28; TRBD2 agrees at 15 bases. Germline V gene sequence: CDR1 MDHEN, CDR2 SYDVKM. Unmatched junction bases numbered 10, after V lost 7 bases and J lost 4 bases. The CDR3 extends over 17 amino acids. This CDR3 reads CASTPGLAGGGRETQYF. In DNA, the CDR3 is TGTGCCAGCACCCCGGGACTAGCGGGGGGCGGGAGAGAGACCCAGTACTTC.

The rearrangement uses TRBV2 and TRBJ2-5; the match to TRBD2 covers 7 bases. With V trimmed by 6 bases and J by 1 base, 8 bases remained unmatched. Germline-derived CDR1 and CDR2 are SNHLY and FYNNEI. This CDR3 is 15 amino acids long. The CDR3 protein is CASSYPGRSQETQYF. CDR3 in DNA: TGTGCCAGCAGCTACCCCGGGAGGTCCCAAGAGACCCAGTACTTC. Supplemented by reference TRBV2 and TRBJ2-5, the full variable domain reads EPEVTQTPSHQVTQMGQEVILRCVPISNHLYFYWYRQILGQKVEFLVSFYNNEISEKSEIFDDQFSVERPDGSNFTLKIRSTKLEDSAMYFCASSYPGRSQETQYFGPGTRLLVL.

This chain uses TRBV7-6 with TRBJ1-1; D uncertain. The CDR3 is made up of 13 amino acids. Trimming took off 6 bases at V and 1 base at J, with 9 bases between the two ends. Per germline, CDR1 SGHVS and CDR2 FNYEAQ. The CDR3 loop reads CASSKQENTEAFF. CDR3 nucleotides: TGTGCCAGCAGTAAGCAGGAGAACACTGAAGCTTTCTTT.

The genes are TRBV5-4 and TRBJ2-3, with D unclear. Trimming cost V 0 bases and J 4 bases, with 9 bases left between them. Germline V CDR1 and CDR2: SGHNT, YYREEE (reference sequence). The CDR3 runs 14 residues. The CDR3 DNA follows: TGTGCCAGCAGCTTGGAGGCTACCTCAGATACGCAGTATTTT. It specifies CASSLEATSDTQYF.

The chain uses TRBV21-1 and TRBJ1-5. TRBV21-1 counts as a pseudogene. CDR3 length: 21 amino acids. The CDR3 DNA reads TGTGCCAGCAGCAATCGAACCCCACCCATATCATTCCCTGAAATCAATCAGCCCCAGCATTTT. As protein: CASSNRTPPISFPEINQPQHF.

Here the CDR3 reads CASSLDPQQNTEAFF. The CDR3 nucleotides read TGTGCCAGCAGTTTAGACCCCCAGCAGAACACTGAAGCTTTCTTT. The J gene is TRBJ1-1, the V gene TRBV28, with D unresolved. The CDR3 extends over 15 amino acids. Germline V CDR1 and CDR2: MDHEN, SYDVKM. V was pared by 2 bases and J by 1 base, with 11 bases between.

Regarding this clone: Other DNA sequences in the same sample also yield this CDR3. For the CDR3, the DNA is TGTGCCACCAGCAGGGGGACAGGGAGCTACAATGAGCAGTTCTTC. The encoded protein is CATSRGTGSYNEQFF. This sequence joins TRBV15 and TRBJ2-1; TRBD1 matches 9 bases. The CDR3 spans 15 residues. CDR1 and CDR2 (germline): LNHNV, YYDKDF (reference sequence). V was pared by 3 bases and J by 3 bases, with 3 bases of the junction left unmatched.

The chain has TRBV28 and TRBJ1-1; D unclear. V shed 10 bases and J shed 0 bases, with 9 bases lying between them. The CDR3 extends over 12 amino acids. Germline V gives CDR1 MDHEN, CDR2 SYDVKM. The CDR3 loop reads CATSIMNTEAFF. DNA of the CDR3: TGTGCCACCTCGATAATGAACACTGAAGCTTTCTTT. The variable domain in full, completed from reference TRBV28 and TRBJ1-1, reads DVKVTQSSRYLVKRTGEKVFLECVQDMDHENMFWYRQDPGLGLRLIYFSYDVKMKEKGDIPEGYSVSREKKERFSLILESASTNQTSMYLCATSIMNTEAFFGQGTRLTVV.

This chain uses TRBV2 with TRBJ1-2; D is uncertain. Germline V gene sequence: CDR1 SNHLY, CDR2 FYNNEI. Trimming took off 1 base at V and 6 bases at J, with 15 bases between the two ends. This CDR3 is 15 amino acids long. CDR3 nucleotide sequence: TGTGCCAGCAGTGAAGATCCGGAGGGCATTCATGGCTACACCTTC. Amino acids: CASSEDPEGIHGYTF.

The J gene is TRBJ2-1, the V gene TRBV5-1; perhaps TRBD2 as D (5 bases). Trimming cost V 2 bases and J 3 bases, with 12 bases left between them. This CDR3 contains 15 residues. Germline values: CDR1 SGHRS, CDR2 YFSETQ. CDR3 residues: CASSLGGRSYNEQFF. Written as DNA, the CDR3 is TGCGCCAGCAGCTTAGGCGGGCGGAGCTACAATGAGCAGTTCTTC.

As regards this clone: The identical CDR3 is also encoded by other nucleotide sequences in the sample. This chain uses TRBV6-5 with TRBJ2-1; no clear D. Between the trimmed V and J ends, which lost 0 bases and 9 bases, there was a span of 6 bases. Looked up from germline, CDR1 is MNHEY and CDR2 is SVGAGI. The CDR3 loop spans 12 amino acids. The CDR3 region has the DNA TGTGCCAGCAGTTACTCCCCGGGTGAGCAGTTCTTC. Translated: CASSYSPGEQFF.

This clone was counted only a few times. This chain connects TRBV10-2 to TRBJ1-2; unclear D gene. The CDR3 contains 15 residues. The ends were cut back, 3 bases at V and 2 bases at J, with 13 bases in the middle. Germline CDR1 is WSHSY and CDR2 is SAAADI. In nucleotides, the CDR3 is TGCGCCAGCAGTGATGGACCGAGCCCAAACTATGGCTACACCTTC. Amino acid sequence: CASSDGPSPNYGYTF.

This chain uses TRBV5-1 with TRBJ2-3, with 7 bases aligning to TRBD2. V shed 0 bases and J 0 bases; nucleotides not matched to a gene: 4. There are 16 residues in the CDR3. In germline, CDR1 is SGHRS, CDR2 YFSETQ. The CDR3 region has the DNA TGCGCCAGCAGCTTGGAGCGGGAAACTAGCACAGATACGCAGTATTTT. It codes for CASSLERETSTDTQYF. Full variable domain (remainder filled in from reference TRBV5-1 and TRBJ2-3): KAGVTQTPRYLIKTRGQQVTLSCSPISGHRSVSWYQQTPGQGLQFLFEYFSETQRNKGNFPGRFSGRQFSNSRSEMNVSTLELGDSALYLCASSLERETSTDTQYFGPGTRLTVL.